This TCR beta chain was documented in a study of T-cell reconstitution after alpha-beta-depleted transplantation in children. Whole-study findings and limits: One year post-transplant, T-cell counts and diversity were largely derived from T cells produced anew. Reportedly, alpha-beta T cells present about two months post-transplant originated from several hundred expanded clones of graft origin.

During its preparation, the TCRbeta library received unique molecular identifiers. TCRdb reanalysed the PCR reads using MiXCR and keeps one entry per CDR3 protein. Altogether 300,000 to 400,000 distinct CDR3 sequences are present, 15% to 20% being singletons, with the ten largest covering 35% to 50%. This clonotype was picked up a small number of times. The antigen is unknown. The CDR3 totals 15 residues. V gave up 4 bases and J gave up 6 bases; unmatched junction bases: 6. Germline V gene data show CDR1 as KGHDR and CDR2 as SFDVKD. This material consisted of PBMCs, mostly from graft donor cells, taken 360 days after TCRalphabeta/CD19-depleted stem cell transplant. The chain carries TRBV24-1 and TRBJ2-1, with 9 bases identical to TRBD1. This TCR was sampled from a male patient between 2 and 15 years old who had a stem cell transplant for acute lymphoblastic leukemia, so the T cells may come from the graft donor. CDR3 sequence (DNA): TGTGCCACCAGTGACCCCGGACAGGGGAGCAATGAGCAGTTCTTC. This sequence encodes CATSDPGQGSNEQFF.